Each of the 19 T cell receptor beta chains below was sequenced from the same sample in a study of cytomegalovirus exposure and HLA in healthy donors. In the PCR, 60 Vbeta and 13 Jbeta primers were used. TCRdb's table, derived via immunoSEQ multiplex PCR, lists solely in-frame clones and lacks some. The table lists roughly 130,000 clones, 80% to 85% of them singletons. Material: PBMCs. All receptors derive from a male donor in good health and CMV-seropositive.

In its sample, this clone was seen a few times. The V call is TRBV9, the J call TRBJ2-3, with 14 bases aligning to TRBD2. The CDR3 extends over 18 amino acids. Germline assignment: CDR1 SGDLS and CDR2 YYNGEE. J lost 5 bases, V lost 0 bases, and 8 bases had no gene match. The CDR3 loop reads CASSVAVTSGGALDTQYF. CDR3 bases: TGTGCCAGCAGCGTAGCAGTGACTAGCGGGGGGGCCCTAGATACGCAGTATTTT.

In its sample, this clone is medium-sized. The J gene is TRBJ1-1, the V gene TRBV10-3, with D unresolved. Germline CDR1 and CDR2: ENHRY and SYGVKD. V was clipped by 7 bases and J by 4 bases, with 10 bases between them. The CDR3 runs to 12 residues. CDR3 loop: CAIKQDTTEAFF. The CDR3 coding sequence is TGTGCCATCAAGCAGGATACCACTGAAGCTTTCTTT.

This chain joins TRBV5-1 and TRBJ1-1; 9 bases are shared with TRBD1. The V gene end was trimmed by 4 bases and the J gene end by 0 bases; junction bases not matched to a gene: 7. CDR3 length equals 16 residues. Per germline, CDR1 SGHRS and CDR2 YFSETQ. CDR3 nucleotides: TGCGCCAGCAGCCATGAGGACAGGGGATTGAACACTGAAGCTTTCTTT. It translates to CASSHEDRGLNTEAFF.

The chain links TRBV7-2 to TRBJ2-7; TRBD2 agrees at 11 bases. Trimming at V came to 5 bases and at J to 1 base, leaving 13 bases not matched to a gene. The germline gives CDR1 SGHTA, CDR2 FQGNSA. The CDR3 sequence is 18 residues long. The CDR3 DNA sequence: TGTGCCAGCAGCACCACCCGGGGACTAGCGGTAAGATCCTACGAGCAGTACTTC. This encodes CASSTTRGLAVRSYEQYF. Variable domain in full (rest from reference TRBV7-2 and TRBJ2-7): GAGVSQSPSNKVTEKGKDVELRCDPISGHTALYWYRQSLGQGLEFLIYFQGNSAPDKSGLPSDRFSAERTGGSVSTLTIQRTQQEDSAVYLCASSTTRGLAVRSYEQYFGPGTRLTVT.

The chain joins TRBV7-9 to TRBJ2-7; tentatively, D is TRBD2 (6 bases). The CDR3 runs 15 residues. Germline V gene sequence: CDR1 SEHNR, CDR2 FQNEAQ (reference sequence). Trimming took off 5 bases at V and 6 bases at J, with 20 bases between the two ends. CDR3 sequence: CASSGDLSGVGEQYF. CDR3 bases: TGTGCCAGCAGCGGTGACTTGTCGGGGGTCGGCGAGCAGTACTTC. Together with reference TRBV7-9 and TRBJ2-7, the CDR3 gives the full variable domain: DTGVSQNPRHKITKRGQNVTFRCDPISEHNRLYWYRQTLGQGPEFLTYFQNEAQLEKSRLLSDRFSAERPKGSFSTLEIQRTEQGDSAMYLCASSGDLSGVGEQYFGPGTRLTVT.

The chain's CDR3 is CASSVGAGTDTQYF. DNA of the CDR3: TGCGCCAGCAGTGTTGGAGCGGGGACAGATACGCAGTATTTT. V and J are TRBV5-1 and TRBJ2-3; 7 positions match TRBD2. Germline CDR1 and CDR2: SGHRS and YFSETQ. V was pared by 5 bases and J by 3 bases, with 6 bases of the junction left unmatched. The CDR3 runs 14 residues. Drawing the rest from reference TRBV5-1 and TRBJ2-3, the complete variable domain is KAGVTQTPRYLIKTRGQQVTLSCSPISGHRSVSWYQQTPGQGLQFLFEYFSETQRNKGNFPGRFSGRQFSNSRSEMNVSTLELGDSALYLCASSVGAGTDTQYFGPGTRLTVL.

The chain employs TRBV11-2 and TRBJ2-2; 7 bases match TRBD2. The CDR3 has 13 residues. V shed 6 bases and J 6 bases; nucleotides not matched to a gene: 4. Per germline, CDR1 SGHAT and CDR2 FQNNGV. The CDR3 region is CASRLAGAGELFF. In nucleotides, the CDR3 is TGTGCCAGCAGACTGGCGGGGGCCGGGGAGCTGTTTTTT.

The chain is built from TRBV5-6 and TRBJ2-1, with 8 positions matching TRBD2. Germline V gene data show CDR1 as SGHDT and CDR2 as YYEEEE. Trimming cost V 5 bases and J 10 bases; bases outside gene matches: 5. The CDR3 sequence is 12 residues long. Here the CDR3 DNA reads TGTGCCAGCAGTCGGACTAGCTTGGAGCAGTTCTTC. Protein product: CASSRTSLEQFF.

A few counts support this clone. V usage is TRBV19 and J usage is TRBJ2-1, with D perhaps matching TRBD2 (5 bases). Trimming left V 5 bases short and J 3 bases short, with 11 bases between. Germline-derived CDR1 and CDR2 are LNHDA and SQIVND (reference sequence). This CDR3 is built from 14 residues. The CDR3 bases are TGTGCCAGTAGTCCTCGGACTGGCTACAATGAGCAGTTCTTC. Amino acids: CASSPRTGYNEQFF.

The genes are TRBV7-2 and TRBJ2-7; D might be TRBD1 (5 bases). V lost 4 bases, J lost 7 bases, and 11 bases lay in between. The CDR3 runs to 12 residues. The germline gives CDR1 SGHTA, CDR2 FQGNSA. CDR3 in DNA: TGTGCCAGCAGCTCCCAATCAGGGGAGCAGTACTTC. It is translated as CASSSQSGEQYF.

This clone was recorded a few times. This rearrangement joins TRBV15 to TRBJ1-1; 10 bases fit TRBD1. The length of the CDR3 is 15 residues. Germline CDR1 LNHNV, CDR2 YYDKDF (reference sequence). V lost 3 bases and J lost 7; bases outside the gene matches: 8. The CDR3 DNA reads TGTGCCACCAGCAGGGGGGGTGGGACAGGGGTTGAAGCTTTCTTT. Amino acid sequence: CATSRGGGTGVEAFF.

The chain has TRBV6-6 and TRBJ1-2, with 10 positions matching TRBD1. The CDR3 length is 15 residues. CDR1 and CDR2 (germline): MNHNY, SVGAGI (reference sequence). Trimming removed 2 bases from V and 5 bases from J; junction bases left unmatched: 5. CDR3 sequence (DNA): TGTGCCAGCAGTTACCCGGGACAGGGGAATTATGGCTACACCTTC. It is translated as CASSYPGQGNYGYTF.

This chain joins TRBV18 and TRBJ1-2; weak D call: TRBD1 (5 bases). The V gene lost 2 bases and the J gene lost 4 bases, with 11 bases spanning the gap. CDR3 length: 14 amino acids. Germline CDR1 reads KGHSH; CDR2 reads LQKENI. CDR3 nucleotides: TGTGCCAGCTCACCAACCAGGGAGGTCTATGGCTACACCTTC. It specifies CASSPTREVYGYTF.

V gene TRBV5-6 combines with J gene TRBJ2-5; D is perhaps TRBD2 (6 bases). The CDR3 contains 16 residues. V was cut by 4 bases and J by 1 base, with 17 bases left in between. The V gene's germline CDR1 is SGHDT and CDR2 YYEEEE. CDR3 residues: CASSPVGRRLQETQYF. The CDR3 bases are TGTGCCAGCAGCCCGGTAGGGAGGAGGCTCCAAGAGACCCAGTACTTC. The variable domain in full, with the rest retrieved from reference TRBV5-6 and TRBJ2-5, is DAGVTQSPTHLIKTRGQQVTLRCSPKSGHDTVSWYQQALGQGPQFIFQYYEEEERQRGNFPDRFSGHQFPNYSSELNVNALLLGDSALYLCASSPVGRRLQETQYFGPGTRLLVL.

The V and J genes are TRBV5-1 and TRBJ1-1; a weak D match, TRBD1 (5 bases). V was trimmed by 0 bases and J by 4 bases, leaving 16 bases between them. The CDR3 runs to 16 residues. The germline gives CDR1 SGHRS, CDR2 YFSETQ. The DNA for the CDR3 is TGCGCCAGCAGCTTGGGGCCCGGGGGGACTTCCACTGAAGCTTTCTTT. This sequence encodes CASSLGPGGTSTEAFF.

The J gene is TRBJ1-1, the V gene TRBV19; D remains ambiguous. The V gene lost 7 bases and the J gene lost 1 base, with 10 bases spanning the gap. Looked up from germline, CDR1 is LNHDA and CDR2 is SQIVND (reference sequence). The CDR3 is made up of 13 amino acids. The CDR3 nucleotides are TGTGCCAGTATTGAAACACCGAACACTGAAGCTTTCTTT. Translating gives CASIETPNTEAFF.

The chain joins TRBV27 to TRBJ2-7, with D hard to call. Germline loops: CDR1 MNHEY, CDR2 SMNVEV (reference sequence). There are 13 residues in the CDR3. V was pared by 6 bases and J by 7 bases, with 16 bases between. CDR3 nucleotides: TGTGCCAGCAGACCTTCCAACTCTAGAGAGCAGTACTTC. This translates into CASRPSNSREQYF.

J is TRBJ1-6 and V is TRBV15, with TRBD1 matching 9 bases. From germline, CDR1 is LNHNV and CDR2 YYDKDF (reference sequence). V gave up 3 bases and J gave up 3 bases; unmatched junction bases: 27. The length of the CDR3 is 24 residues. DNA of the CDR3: TGTGCCACCAGCAGGGCTCTTGCCCCCCCATTATCCGGGACAGGGCTCTTCTATAATTCACCCCTCCACTTT. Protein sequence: CATSRALAPPLSGTGLFYNSPLHF.

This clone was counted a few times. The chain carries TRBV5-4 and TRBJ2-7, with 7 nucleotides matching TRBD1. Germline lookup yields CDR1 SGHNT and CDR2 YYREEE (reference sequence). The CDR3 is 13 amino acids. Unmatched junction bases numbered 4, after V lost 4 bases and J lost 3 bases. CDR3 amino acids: CASSGRQGYEQYF. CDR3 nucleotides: TGTGCCAGCAGCGGTAGACAGGGCTACGAGCAGTACTTC.